A selection of T cell receptor beta chains follows, all from one sample in a study of shared clonotypes between healthy human individuals. Here immunoSEQ multiplex PCR was the method, and the copy in TCRdb shows in-frame clones only, minus some. The data hold 600,000 or so clones, with about 95% observed a single time. Sequenced: naive CD8+ T cells sorted from blood. Receptors were obtained from a woman between 25 and 40 years old in good health. The CDR3 runs from the conserved cysteine through the conserved F or W. The order of the fields is D gene, J gene, V gene, clone size, CDR3 protein, CDR3 DNA. D genes are given only for firm matches. Rows may omit the clone size; those that give it use once, few, many or a size class.

>-|TRBJ2-7|TRBV27|-
CASSPELASYEQYF
TGTGCCAGCAGTCCTGAGCTCGCCAGCTACGAGCAGTACTTC
>TRBD1|TRBJ2-3|TRBV28|-
CASSLGQGLIDTQYF
TGTGCCAGCAGTTTGGGACAGGGATTGATAGATACGCAGTATTTT
>TRBD2|TRBJ2-6|TRBV27|once
CASSLRLAGGISSGANVLTF
TGTGCCAGCAGTTTAAGGCTAGCGGGAGGGATTAGCTCTGGGGCCAACGTCCTGACTTTC
>TRBD2|TRBJ2-3|TRBV19|-
CASTLSSGTSSRWPTQYF
TGTGCCAGTACCCTATCTTCCGGGACTAGCTCGAGGTGGCCTACGCAGTATTTT
>-|TRBJ1-2|TRBV27|-
CASSFSSRLSAPYGHTF
TGTGCCAGCAGTTTCTCCTCCCGGCTAAGCGCACCCTATGGCCACACCTTC
>TRBD1|TRBJ1-2|TRBV2|-
CATQMWERTGAYGYTF
TGTGCCACCCAGATGTGGGAAAGGACAGGGGCCTATGGCTACACCTTC
>-|TRBJ1-2|TRBV6-5|few
CASRPASYGYTF
TGTGCCAGCAGGCCCGCATCCTATGGCTACACCTTC
>-|TRBJ1-2|TRBV9|-
CASSVAAGSSYGYTF
TGTGCCAGCAGCGTAGCGGCAGGGAGTAGCTATGGCTACACCTTC
>-|TRBJ2-2|TRBV6-5|-
CASSSGAGELFF
TGTGCCAGCAGTTCAGGGGCCGGGGAGCTGTTTTTT
>TRBD2|TRBJ2-7|TRBV27|-
CASSTRWAGEPYEQYF
TGTGCCAGCAGTACCCGTTGGGCGGGGGAACCCTACGAGCAGTACTTC
>-|TRBJ2-7|TRBV11-2|-
CASSYSLGEQYF
TGTGCCAGCAGCTACTCCCTGGGGGAGCAGTACTTC
>TRBD1|TRBJ2-3|TRBV5-4|-
CASSFKGASTDTQYF
TGTGCCAGCAGCTTTAAGGGGGCCTCCACAGATACGCAGTATTTT
>-|TRBJ2-1|TRBV19|-
CASSNSGAYNEQFF
TGTGCCAGCTCTAATAGCGGAGCATACAATGAGCAGTTCTTC
>-|TRBJ1-3|TRBV21-1|-
CASSKVHRGSGNTIYF
TGTGCCAGCAGCAAAGTACACAGGGGCTCTGGAAACACCATATATTTT
>-|TRBJ2-1|TRBV5-6|-
CASSSGTTSYNEQFF
TGTGCCAGCAGCTCCGGGACAACCTCCTACAATGAGCAGTTCTTC
>-|TRBJ2-5|TRBV15|-
CATSRIVVETQYF
TGTGCCACCAGCAGGATCGTAGTGGAGACCCAGTACTTC
>TRBD2|TRBJ2-7|TRBV19|-
CASSIGTSGLHEQYF
TGTGCCAGTAGTATAGGGACTAGCGGGCTCCACGAGCAGTACTTC
>TRBD2|TRBJ2-1|TRBV13|-
CASSNSSGRRYNEQFF
TGTGCCAGCAGCAACTCTAGCGGGAGAAGGTACAATGAGCAGTTCTTC
>-|TRBJ2-7|TRBV7-9|once
CASSLVGYEQYF
TGTGCCAGCAGCTTAGTCGGATACGAGCAGTACTTC
>TRBD1|TRBJ2-7|TRBV13|-
CASSSAGTGHEQYF
TGTGCCAGCAGCTCAGCTGGGACAGGGCACGAGCAGTACTTC
>-|TRBJ1-2|TRBV27|-
CASSLGTHVGGYTF
TGTGCCAGCAGTCTCGGGACCCACGTTGGGGGCTACACCTTC
>-|TRBJ2-1|TRBV10-2|-
CASSEKSSYNEQFF
TGCGCCAGCAGTGAGAAGAGCTCCTACAATGAGCAGTTCTTC
>-|TRBJ2-7|TRBV27|-
CASSWSRGGYEQYF
TGTGCCAGCAGTTGGTCCAGGGGGGGATACGAGCAGTACTTC
>TRBD1|TRBJ2-7|TRBV7-9|once
CASSPLGTGRTEQYF
TGTGCCAGCAGCCCTCTGGGGACAGGGAGGACCGAGCAGTACTTC